This TCR beta chain emerged from a study of cytotoxic CD8 clonotypes in ibrutinib-treated CLL. Study as a whole: Responses comprised 25 or so partial and 2 complete; at median roughly 70 months, approximately 15 remained remitted and about 12 progressed. General observations from the study: Clonotypes that were public were uncommon, and they contracted or stayed stable on treatment. Sustained-remission and progressing patients' sampling times differed.

The V gene's germline CDR1 is SQVTM and CDR2 ANQGSEA. Trimming stripped 3 bases from V and 3 bases from J, with 9 bases between. The CDR3 length is 14 residues. PBMCs were cryopreserved, and roughly 2.1 micrograms of genomic DNA from them went into TCR beta libraries. The method was immunoSEQ multiplex PCR; TCRdb's version includes in-frame clones alone and lacks a portion of them. The table shows roughly 15,000 clones, with approximately 52% occurring only once. This clone was seen only a few times. Its specificity is unknown. The sample here was PBMCs, taken at an approximately 25-month disease-progression time point, from a patient treated with ibrutinib. This TCR was sampled from a human donor with chronic lymphocytic leukemia. The V gene is TRBV29-1, the J gene TRBJ2-6, with unresolved D. CDR3 in amino acids: CSVDGVNGANVLTF. CDR3 DNA: TGCAGCGTTGATGGGGTAAATGGGGCCAACGTCCTGACTTTC.